This is a list of T cell receptor beta chains from one sample in a study of cytomegalovirus exposure and HLA in healthy donors. Assay: immunoSEQ multiplex PCR; the TCRdb copy retains only in-frame clones and omits some. The sample yields about 120,000 clones, around 74% seen once. Material for sequencing was PBMCs. The receptors were gathered from a woman younger than 35 in good health and CMV-seronegative. Each CDR3 is given without its conserved first and last residue.

V gene: TRBV30
CDR3 protein: AWNNPGLLGDTEAF

V gene: TRBV29-1
CDR3 protein: SVGGTSAYNEQF

V gene: TRBV5-6
CDR3 protein: ASSTARGYNSPLH

V gene: TRBV27
CDR3 protein: ASTTPGQRNTEAF

V gene: TRBV5-1
CDR3 protein: ASRTGQTSAGGRETQY

V gene: TRBV30
CDR3 protein: AWSGGRGNTIY

V gene: TRBV2
CDR3 protein: ASNPRSQGGEQY

V gene: TRBV12-1
CDR3 protein: ASSFTGTGGRGDTEAF

V gene: TRBV6-5
CDR3 protein: ASSYSGTGNAYEQY

V gene: TRBV9
CDR3 protein: ASTGKSERGDTDTQY

V gene: TRBV28
CDR3 protein: ASSFAREKF

V gene: TRBV19
CDR3 protein: ASSPIGQEPNSPLH

V gene: TRBV30
CDR3 protein: AWSRSRTSSPLH

V gene: TRBV7-3
CDR3 protein: ASSLGGGRDTQY

V gene: TRBV4-1
CDR3 protein: ASSGDGFFTNEKLF

V gene: TRBV29-1
CDR3 protein: SVEDGVRSEQY

V gene: TRBV6-1
CDR3 protein: ASSPGSIVGTQY

V gene: TRBV7-2
CDR3 protein: ASSLTGGGYT

V gene: TRBV19
CDR3 protein: ASSPGDRAYEQY

V gene: TRBV4-2
CDR3 protein: ASSQAGPSYGYT

V gene: TRBV29-1
CDR3 protein: SVEYRTEAF

V gene: TRBV6-1
CDR3 protein: ASTGQAYEQY

V gene: TRBV2
CDR3 protein: ASSDVQGGTEAF

V gene: TRBV6-5
CDR3 protein: ASRMGRLNTEAF

V gene: TRBV7-2
CDR3 protein: ASSPAASNTGELF

V gene: TRBV6-1
CDR3 protein: ASSGQINSPLH

V gene: TRBV5-5
CDR3 protein: ASSLASIGTGSYEQY

V gene: TRBV6-5
CDR3 protein: ASSSAGAEQY